A selection of T cell receptor beta chains follows, all from one sample in a study of cytomegalovirus exposure and HLA in healthy donors. Some clones are missing from TCRdb's copy, which holds only in-frame ones; the method was immunoSEQ multiplex PCR. In the table there are approximately 140,000 clones, nearly 90% of which are singletons. Sequenced input: PBMCs. The receptors stem from a woman between 40 and 50 years old in good health and CMV-seronegative. Both conserved end residues are part of each CDR3. A D gene is named only where the DNA matches it firmly.

cdr3_aa | d_call | j_call | v_call
CASGGTENSPLHF | TRBD1 | TRBJ1-6 | TRBV6-1
CASSHPRQSSGNTIYF | NA | TRBJ1-3 | TRBV5-6
CASSQPPVYGYTF | NA | TRBJ1-2 | TRBV4-1
CASSFRTDANTQYF | NA | TRBJ2-3 | TRBV6-5
CASSRDSADYEQYF | NA | TRBJ2-7 | TRBV7-6
CASSQDWAGESYEQYF | NA | TRBJ2-7 | TRBV4-1
CASSPDGRGQETQYF | TRBD2 | TRBJ2-5 | TRBV7-7
CAWLATAETQYF | NA | TRBJ2-5 | TRBV30
CASSQWGQGAGELFF | TRBD1 | TRBJ2-2 | TRBV11-3
CASSDSGLAGDYNEQFF | TRBD2 | TRBJ2-1 | TRBV25-1
CASSYSRSAQPQHF | NA | TRBJ1-5 | TRBV6-5
CAWSRVRVGLPKTYEQYF | NA | TRBJ2-7 | TRBV30
CASSLRWSEQYF | NA | TRBJ2-7 | TRBV28
CASTSTGGHQPQHF | NA | TRBJ1-5 | TRBV28
CASSSQGWVTEAFF | NA | TRBJ1-1 | TRBV19
CSARLAGLGQQFF | TRBD2 | TRBJ2-1 | TRBV29-1
CASRVPGLAGQETQYF | TRBD2 | TRBJ2-5 | TRBV2
CASSRATSGREETQYF | TRBD2 | TRBJ2-5 | TRBV4-1
CASSLIWNTGELFF | NA | TRBJ2-2 | TRBV11-2
CASSYSTSSYNEQFF | NA | TRBJ2-1 | TRBV6-5
CASSRVTSGPGELFF | TRBD2 | TRBJ2-2 | TRBV19
CASSLISGIGVEQYF | TRBD2 | TRBJ2-7 | TRBV5-1
CASSPGMGAYYGYTF | NA | TRBJ1-2 | TRBV5-1
CASSPYTDTQYF | NA | TRBJ2-3 | TRBV7-9
CASSLPTAMQETQYF | NA | TRBJ2-5 | TRBV28
CAWRAGDRSYYGYTF | NA | TRBJ1-2 | TRBV30
CASTLAGGTNEQFF | TRBD2 | TRBJ2-1 | TRBV7-9
CASSSRTGAYEQYF | TRBD1 | TRBJ2-7 | TRBV5-1
CASSRSDQTGNEQFF | NA | TRBJ2-1 | TRBV7-9
CASSWGLLNTEAFF | NA | TRBJ1-1 | TRBV5-1
CASQREDTGELFF | NA | TRBJ2-2 | TRBV2
CASSSSSGGAGYGYTF | TRBD1 | TRBJ1-2 | TRBV11-3
CASSRDRGNTIYF | TRBD1 | TRBJ1-3 | TRBV4-3
CASSRGPYPTGELFF | NA | TRBJ2-2 | TRBV27
CASSQEGQGGHGYTF | TRBD1 | TRBJ1-2 | TRBV4-3
CAWSVFDEQFF | NA | TRBJ2-1 | TRBV30
CASSPAGGVLRLQYF | NA | TRBJ2-5 | TRBV5-4
CAWSRMLGGRWGSNEQFF | TRBD2 | TRBJ2-1 | TRBV30
CASSLDWTTGELFF | NA | TRBJ2-2 | TRBV5-4
CATGREVRYNEQFF | TRBD2 | TRBJ2-1 | TRBV10-3
CASRIYRQGRRYF | TRBD1 | TRBJ1-3 | TRBV28
CSSSRLGLEQFF | NA | TRBJ2-1 | TRBV7-9
CASSEGAGGHSNEKLFF | TRBD1 | TRBJ1-4 | TRBV5-1
CASSTGGTKSYEQYF | TRBD2 | TRBJ2-7 | TRBV6-5
CASSEREGKNEQFF | TRBD2 | TRBJ2-1 | TRBV2
CSVERYNEQFF | NA | TRBJ2-1 | TRBV29-1
CASRSGNQPQHF | NA | TRBJ1-5 | TRBV25-1
CASSETGQGSSYEQYF | TRBD1 | TRBJ2-7 | TRBV10-1
CAAEREGSYEQYF | TRBD2 | TRBJ2-7 | TRBV6-1
CASSLPTGDTQYF | NA | TRBJ2-3 | TRBV19
CASSPNSYGYTF | NA | TRBJ1-2 | TRBV2
CASSLDRGAYGYTF | TRBD1 | TRBJ1-2 | TRBV5-1
CASRGTWGGAGANVLTF | NA | TRBJ2-6 | TRBV11-2
CASSPSGSYEQYF | TRBD2 | TRBJ2-7 | TRBV7-9